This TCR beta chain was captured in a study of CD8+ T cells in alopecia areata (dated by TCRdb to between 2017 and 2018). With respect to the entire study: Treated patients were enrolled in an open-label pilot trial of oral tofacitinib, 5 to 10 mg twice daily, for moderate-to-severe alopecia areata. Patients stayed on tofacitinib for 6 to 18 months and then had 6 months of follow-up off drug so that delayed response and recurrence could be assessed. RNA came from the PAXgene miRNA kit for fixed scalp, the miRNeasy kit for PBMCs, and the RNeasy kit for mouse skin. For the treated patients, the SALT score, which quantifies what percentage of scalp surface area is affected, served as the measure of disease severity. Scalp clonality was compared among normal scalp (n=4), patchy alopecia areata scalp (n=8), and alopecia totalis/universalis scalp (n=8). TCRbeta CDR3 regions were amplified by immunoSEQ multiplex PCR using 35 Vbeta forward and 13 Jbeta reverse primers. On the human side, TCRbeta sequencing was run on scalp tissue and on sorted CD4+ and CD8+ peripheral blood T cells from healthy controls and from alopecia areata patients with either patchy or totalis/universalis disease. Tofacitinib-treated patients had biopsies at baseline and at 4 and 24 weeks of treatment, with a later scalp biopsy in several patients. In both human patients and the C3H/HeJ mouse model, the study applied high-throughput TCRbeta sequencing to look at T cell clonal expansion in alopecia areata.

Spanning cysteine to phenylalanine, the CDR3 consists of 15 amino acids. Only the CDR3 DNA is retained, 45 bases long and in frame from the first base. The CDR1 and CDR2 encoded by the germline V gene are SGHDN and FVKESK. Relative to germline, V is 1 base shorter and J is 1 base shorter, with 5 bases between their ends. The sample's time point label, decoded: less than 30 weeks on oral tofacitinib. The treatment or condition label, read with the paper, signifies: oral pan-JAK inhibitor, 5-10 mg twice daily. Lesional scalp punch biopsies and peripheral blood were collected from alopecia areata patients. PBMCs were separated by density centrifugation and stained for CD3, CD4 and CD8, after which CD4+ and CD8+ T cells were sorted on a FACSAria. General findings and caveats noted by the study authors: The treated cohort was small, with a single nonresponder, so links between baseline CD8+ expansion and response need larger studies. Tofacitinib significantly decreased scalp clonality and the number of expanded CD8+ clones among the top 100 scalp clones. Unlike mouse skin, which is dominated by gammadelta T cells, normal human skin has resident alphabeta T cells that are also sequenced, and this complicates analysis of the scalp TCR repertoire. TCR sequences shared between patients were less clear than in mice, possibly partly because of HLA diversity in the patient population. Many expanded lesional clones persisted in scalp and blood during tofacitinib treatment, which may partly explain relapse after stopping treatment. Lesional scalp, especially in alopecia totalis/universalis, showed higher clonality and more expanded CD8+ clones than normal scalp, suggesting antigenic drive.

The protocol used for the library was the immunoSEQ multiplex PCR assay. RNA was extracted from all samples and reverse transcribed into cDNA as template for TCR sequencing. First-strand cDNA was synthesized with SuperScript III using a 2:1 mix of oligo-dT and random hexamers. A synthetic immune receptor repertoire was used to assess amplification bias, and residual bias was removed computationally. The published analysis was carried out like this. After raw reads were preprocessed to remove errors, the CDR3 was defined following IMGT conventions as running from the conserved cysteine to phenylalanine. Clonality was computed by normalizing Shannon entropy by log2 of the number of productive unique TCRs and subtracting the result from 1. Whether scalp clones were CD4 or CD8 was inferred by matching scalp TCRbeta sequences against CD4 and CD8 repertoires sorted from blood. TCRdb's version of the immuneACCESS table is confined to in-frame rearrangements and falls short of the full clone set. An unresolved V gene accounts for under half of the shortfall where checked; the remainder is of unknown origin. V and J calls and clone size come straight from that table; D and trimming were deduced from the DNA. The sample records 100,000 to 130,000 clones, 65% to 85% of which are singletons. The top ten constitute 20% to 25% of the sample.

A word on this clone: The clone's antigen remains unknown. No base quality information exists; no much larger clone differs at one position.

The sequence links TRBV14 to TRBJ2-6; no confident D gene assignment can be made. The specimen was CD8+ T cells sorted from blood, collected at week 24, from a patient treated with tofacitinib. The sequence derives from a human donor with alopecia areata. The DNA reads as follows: TGTGCCAGCAGCCAAGGCGTGTCTGGGGCCAACGTCCTGACTTTC. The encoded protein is CASSQGVSGANVLTF.